This T cell receptor (beta chain) was obtained from a study of blood T cell repertoires in COVID-19. Background on the study: There were acute and convalescent COVID-19 samples, and they came from the United States, Italy and Spain.

Data came from immunoSEQ multiplex PCR; TCRdb stores just in-frame clones and leaves some out. The table lists about 84,000 clones, 80% to 90% of them singletons. CDR1 is SNHLY and CDR2 is FYNNEI in the germline V gene. CDR3 length: 16 residues. V lost 2 bases to trimming and J lost 3 bases, with 15 bases between them. The sequenced sample consisted of peripheral blood. This sequence was found in a woman older than 75 with acute or convalescent COVID-19. The genes are TRBV2 and TRBJ2-3; D perhaps matches TRBD1 (5 bases). CDR3 region: CASSERQMVGTDTQYF. CDR3 nucleotide sequence: TGTGCCAGCAGTGAAAGACAGATGGTTGGAACAGATACGCAGTATTTT.